This section outlines one TCR beta chain sequence together with its context. Its antigen is currently not known. No much larger clone is present one base from it, and per-base qualities are unavailable. Lymph node samples came from the axillary draining lymph nodes of breast cancer patients. The instrument was an Illumina HiSeq 2000. TCR beta chain libraries were generated by multiplex PCR amplification. High-throughput sequencing was used to analyze the amplified TCR beta chain products. TCRdb redid the processing of the public reads, applying fastp at Q25 and MiXCR, and retained in-frame beta chains. Each record represents a unique CDR3 protein, reported with the most common genes and DNA among its rows. Recorded for this sample are about 150,000 distinct CDR3 sequences; 32% of them occurred a single time. Together, the top ten hold roughly 2.3% of the sample. The data are from a study of breast tumors, draining lymph nodes, adjacent tissues (dated by TCRdb to about 2016). For the wider study: The study compared TCR beta repertoires across tumor, adjacent nontumor tissue and axillary lymph nodes from breast cancer patients. In human breast cancer, the study set out to assess how tumor, surrounding tissue and draining lymph node repertoires relate to one another and whether T cells might be exchanged between them.

What the research found in general, with its limitations: The data were judged consistent with most tumor T cells deriving from the lymph node and then expanding within tumor tissue. The study presented the conclusion that tumor T cells originate in lymph nodes as consistent with a hypothesis, not as something directly demonstrated. The similarity between tumor and nontumor tissue repertoires was significantly greater in luminal-like breast cancer than in basal-like breast cancer. T-cell repertoire diversity in tumors was found to be lower than in lymph nodes but higher than in nontumor tissue, and preferential V and J gene usage was observed.

Trimming accounts for 8 bases at V and 5 bases at J, while the number of junction bases matched to no gene is 4. Looking up the germline V gene yields CDR1 MNHEY and CDR2 SVGEGT. From cysteine to phenylalanine, the CDR3 is 13 amino acids long. Of all the DNA, just the CDR3 is kept, 39 bases in frame from base 1. The sequence came from a female donor with breast cancer. Some clones in this sample may be carry-over from other donors' samples. This receptor chain uses TRBV6-2 or TRBV6-3 and TRBJ1-5; 9 middle bases align to TRBD1. Specimen: axillary lymph node tissue. The CDR3 here reads CASEDRGDQPQHF. In nucleotides, the sequence is TGTGCCAGCGAAGACAGGGGGGATCAGCCCCAGCATTTT.